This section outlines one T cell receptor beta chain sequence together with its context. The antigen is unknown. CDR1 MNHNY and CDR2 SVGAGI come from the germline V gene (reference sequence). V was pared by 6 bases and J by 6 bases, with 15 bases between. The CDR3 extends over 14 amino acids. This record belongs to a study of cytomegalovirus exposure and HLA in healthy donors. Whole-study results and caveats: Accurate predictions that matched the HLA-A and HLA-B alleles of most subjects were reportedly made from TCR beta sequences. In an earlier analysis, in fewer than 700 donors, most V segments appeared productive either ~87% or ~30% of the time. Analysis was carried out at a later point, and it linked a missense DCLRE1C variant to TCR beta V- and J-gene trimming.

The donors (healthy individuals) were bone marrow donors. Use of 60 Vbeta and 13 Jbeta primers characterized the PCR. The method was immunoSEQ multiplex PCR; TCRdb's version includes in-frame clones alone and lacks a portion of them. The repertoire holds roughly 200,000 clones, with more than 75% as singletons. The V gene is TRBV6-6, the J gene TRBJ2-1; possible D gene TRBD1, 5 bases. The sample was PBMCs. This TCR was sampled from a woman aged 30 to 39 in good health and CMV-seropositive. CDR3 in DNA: TGTGCCAGCAGGTTCAGGGAATCGGCCAATGAGCAGTTCTTC. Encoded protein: CASRFRESANEQFF.